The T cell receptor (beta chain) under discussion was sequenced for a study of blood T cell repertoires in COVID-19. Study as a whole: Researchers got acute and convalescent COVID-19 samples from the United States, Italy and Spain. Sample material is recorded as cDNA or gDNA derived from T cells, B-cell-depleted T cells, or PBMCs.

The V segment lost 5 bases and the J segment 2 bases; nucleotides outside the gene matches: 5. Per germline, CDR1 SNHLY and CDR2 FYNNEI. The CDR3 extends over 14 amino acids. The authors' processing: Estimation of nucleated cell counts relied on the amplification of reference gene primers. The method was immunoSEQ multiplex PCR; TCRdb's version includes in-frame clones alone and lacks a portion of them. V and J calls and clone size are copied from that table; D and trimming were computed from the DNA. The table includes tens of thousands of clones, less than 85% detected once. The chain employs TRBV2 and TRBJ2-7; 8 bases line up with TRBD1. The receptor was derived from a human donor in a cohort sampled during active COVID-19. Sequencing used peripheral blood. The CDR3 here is CASSSQGATYEQYF. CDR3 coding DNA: TGTGCCAGCAGTAGCCAGGGGGCGACCTACGAGCAGTACTTC. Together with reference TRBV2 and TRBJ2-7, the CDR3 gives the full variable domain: EPEVTQTPSHQVTQMGQEVILRCVPISNHLYFYWYRQILGQKVEFLVSFYNNEISEKSEIFDDQFSVERPDGSNFTLKIRSTKLEDSAMYFCASSSQGATYEQYFGPGTRLTVT.